This TCR beta chain was sequenced during a study of tumor-infiltrating lymphocytes in localized non-small cell lung cancer. Trimming shortened V by 5 bases and J by 6 bases, and 14 bases separated the two germline ends. Germline V gives CDR1 MNHNY, CDR2 SVGAGI (reference sequence). The length of the CDR3 is 13 residues. The method was immunoSEQ multiplex PCR; TCRdb's version includes in-frame clones alone and lacks a portion of them. This sample has about 16,000 clones, with 70% to 75% found just once. Material for sequencing was lung tumor tissue. This TCR derives from a human donor with non-small cell lung cancer. V gene TRBV6-6 combines with J gene TRBJ2-7; unclear D gene. The CDR3 DNA sequence: TGTGCCAGCAGTCTCGGACCGATGGGCGAGCAGTACTTC. Protein product: CASSLGPMGEQYF.